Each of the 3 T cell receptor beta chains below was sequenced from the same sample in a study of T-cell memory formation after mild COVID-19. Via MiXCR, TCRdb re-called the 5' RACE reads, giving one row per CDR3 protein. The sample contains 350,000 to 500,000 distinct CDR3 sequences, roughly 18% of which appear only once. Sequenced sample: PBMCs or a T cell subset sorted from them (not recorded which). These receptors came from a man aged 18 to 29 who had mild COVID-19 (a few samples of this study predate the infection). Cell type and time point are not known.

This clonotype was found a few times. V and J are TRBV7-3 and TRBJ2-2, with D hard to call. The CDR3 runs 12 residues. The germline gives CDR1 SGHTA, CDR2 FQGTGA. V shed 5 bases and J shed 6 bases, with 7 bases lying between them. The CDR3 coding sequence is TGTGCCAGCAGCAAAGGGTCCGGGGAGCTGTTTTTT. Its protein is CASSKGSGELFF.

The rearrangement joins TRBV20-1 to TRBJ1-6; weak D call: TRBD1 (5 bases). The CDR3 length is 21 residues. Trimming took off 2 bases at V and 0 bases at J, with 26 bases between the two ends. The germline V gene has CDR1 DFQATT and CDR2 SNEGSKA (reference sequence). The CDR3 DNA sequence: TGCAGTGCTAGAAACGAGCCCGGGGCCTTCTTCCAGAGCTCCTATAATTCACCCCTCCACTTT. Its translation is CSARNEPGAFFQSSYNSPLHF.

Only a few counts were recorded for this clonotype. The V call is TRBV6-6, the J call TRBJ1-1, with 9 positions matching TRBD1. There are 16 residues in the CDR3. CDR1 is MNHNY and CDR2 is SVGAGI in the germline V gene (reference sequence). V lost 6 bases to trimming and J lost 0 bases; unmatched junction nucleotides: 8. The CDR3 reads CASSRGQGYMNTEAFF. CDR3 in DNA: TGTGCCAGCAGCCGGGGACAGGGCTACATGAACACTGAAGCTTTCTTT.